These 24 T cell receptor beta chains came from one sample sequenced in a study of shared clonotypes between healthy human individuals. The table came from immunoSEQ multiplex PCR; TCRdb's copy has only in-frame clones and leaves some out. The table shows around 700,000 clones, with around 67% occurring only once. The material sequenced was memory CD4+ T cells sorted from blood. As for subset: CD45RA-negative fraction. The receptors shown here come from a woman younger than 45 in good health.

This chain's CDR3 is CASSSPRGWDRGNNEQFF. In nucleotides, the CDR3 is TGTGCCAGCAGCTCGCCCCGGGGATGGGACAGGGGAAACAATGAGCAGTTCTTC. The gene calls are TRBV5-6 and TRBJ2-1, with 10 bases aligning to TRBD1. The CDR3 is 18 residues long. Germline CDR1 and CDR2: SGHDT and YYEEEE. V shed 3 bases and J 5 bases; nucleotides not matched to a gene: 14. Full variable domain (remainder filled in from reference TRBV5-6 and TRBJ2-1): DAGVTQSPTHLIKTRGQQVTLRCSPKSGHDTVSWYQQALGQGPQFIFQYYEEEERQRGNFPDRFSGHQFPNYSSELNVNALLLGDSALYLCASSSPRGWDRGNNEQFFGPGTRLTVL.

On this clone: Other DNA sequences in the same sample also yield this CDR3. The chain joins TRBV28 to TRBJ1-1; 9 nucleotides line up with TRBD1. The V segment lost 6 bases and the J segment 0 bases; nucleotides outside the gene matches: 5. CDR1 MDHEN and CDR2 SYDVKM come from the germline V gene. CDR3 length equals 15 residues. CDR3 loop: CASSWGQGLNTEAFF. The CDR3 coding sequence is TGTGCCAGCAGCTGGGGACAGGGCCTGAACACTGAAGCTTTCTTT.

This clone was detected only a few times. The chain links TRBV18 to TRBJ2-5, with D unclear. V gave up 6 bases and J gave up 0 bases, with 8 bases separating them. The CDR3 is 13 residues long. Looked up from germline, CDR1 is KGHSH and CDR2 is LQKENI. CDR3 loop: CASSSLYQETQYF. The CDR3 DNA is TGTGCCAGCTCCTCTCTGTACCAAGAGACCCAGTACTTC.

This clone was observed a few times. The chain employs TRBV18 and TRBJ1-2; D not certain. The V gene's germline CDR1 is KGHSH and CDR2 LQKENI. The germline V and J ends were trimmed by 0 bases and 8 bases, with 10 bases remaining between them. The CDR3 covers 13 residues. This CDR3 is CASSPPSVPGYTF. The CDR3, as DNA: TGTGCCAGCTCACCACCGTCAGTCCCGGGCTACACCTTC.

V is TRBV10-2 and J is TRBJ2-1, with 7 bases aligning to TRBD2. The CDR3 covers 14 residues. CDR1 is WSHSY, CDR2 SAAADI, per germline. Trimming cost V 8 bases and J 2 bases; bases outside gene matches: 6. This CDR3 reads CASQTSAPYNEQFF. The CDR3 nucleotides are TGCGCCAGCCAAACTAGCGCGCCCTACAATGAGCAGTTCTTC.

The chain recombines TRBV15 with TRBJ1-2, with D unresolved. CDR3 length: 16 residues. In germline, CDR1 is LNHNV, CDR2 YYDKDF (reference sequence). With 0 bases removed from V and 7 bases from J, the gap between germline ends came to 18 bases. The CDR3 DNA is TGTGCCACCAGCAGAGATCTTGGGTCGTCAGCTGGTGGCTACACCTTC. Its protein is CATSRDLGSSAGGYTF.

This chain uses TRBV7-2 with TRBJ2-7, with D perhaps TRBD2 (7 bases). Between the trimmed V and J ends, which lost 4 bases and 6 bases, there was a span of 19 bases. The CDR3 length is 15 residues. Looked up from germline, CDR1 is SGHTA and CDR2 is FQGNSA. In nucleotides, the CDR3 is TGTGCCAGCAGCTCCCAAGGGGGGACTATCCCCGAGCAGTACTTC. Amino acids: CASSSQGGTIPEQYF.

Comment on this clone: A far larger clone is off by one base, so a read error is likely. This chain joins TRBV5-8 and TRBJ2-7, with 8 bases fitting TRBD1. Germline assignment: CDR1 SGHTS and CDR2 YDEGEE. This CDR3 spans 13 amino acids. J gave up 2 bases and V 2 bases, and 0 bases lay outside the gene matches. CDR3 sequence (DNA): TGTGCCAGCAGCTTACAGGGGGCCTACGAGCAGTACTTC. It is translated as CASSLQGAYEQYF.

This clone turned up a few times. The V call is TRBV2, the J call TRBJ2-7; TRBD1 is a possible D gene (5 bases). CDR1 SNHLY and CDR2 FYNNEI come from the germline V gene. The V end was cut by 6 bases, the J end by 7 bases, with 10 bases between. This CDR3 comprises 11 residues. The DNA for the CDR3 is TGTGCCAGCAGAGCCTACAGGGAGCAGTACTTC. It codes for CASRAYREQYF.

This clone occurred many times. J is TRBJ2-5 and V is TRBV9, with 9 bases identical to TRBD2. J lost 4 bases, V lost 0 bases, and 4 bases had no gene match. This CDR3 comprises 15 residues. The V gene's germline CDR1 is SGDLS and CDR2 YYNGEE. The CDR3, as DNA: TGTGCCAGCAGCGTAGATTCTAGCGGGATAGAGACCCAGTACTTC. As protein: CASSVDSSGIETQYF.

DNA of the CDR3: TGTGCCAGCAGCTTTCAAGGGGGCGAAACTGAAGCTTTCTTT. Translating gives CASSFQGGETEAFF. V usage is TRBV7-9 and J usage is TRBJ1-1; 7 bases align to TRBD1. The J segment lost 5 bases and the V segment lost 3 bases, leaving 6 bases of the junction unmatched. Germline assignment: CDR1 SEHNR and CDR2 FQNEAQ (reference sequence). There are 14 residues in the CDR3.

V usage is TRBV7-3 and J usage is TRBJ2-6; TRBD1 matches at 8 bases. V was pared by 5 bases and J by 0 bases, with 12 bases of the junction left unmatched. The CDR3 extends over 19 amino acids. Per the germline V gene, CDR1 is SGHTA and CDR2 is FQGTGA. The CDR3: CASSPGYGTGSSGANVLTF. The CDR3 coding sequence is TGTGCCAGCAGCCCGGGGTATGGGACAGGAAGCTCTGGGGCCAACGTCCTGACTTTC.

The chain joins TRBV28 to TRBJ1-1, with a weak D call TRBD1 (5 bases). V was shortened by 7 bases and J by 1 base, with 19 bases between the two germline ends. This CDR3 region has 16 residues. Germline V CDR1 and CDR2: MDHEN, SYDVKM. DNA for the CDR3: TGTGCCAGCACCGTCTACTGGGGGAACCAGAACACTGAAGCTTTCTTT. Amino acid sequence: CASTVYWGNQNTEAFF.

The chain recombines TRBV7-6 with TRBJ2-5, with D possibly TRBD2 on 6 matching bases. The tail of the sequence fits TRBJ2-7 better, so the J call may be wrong. CDR1 and CDR2 from the germline V gene are SGHVS and FNYEAQ. The CDR3 totals 14 residues. The DNA of the CDR3 is TGTGCCAGCAGCCCCCGGCGGGAACCCTACGAGCAGTACTTC. Its protein is CASSPRREPYEQYF.

This clone was seen more than once but under ten times. The same CDR3 is also encoded by other DNA sequences in this sample. This sequence joins TRBV19 and TRBJ1-5; 10 bases map to TRBD1. The germline V gene encodes CDR1 LNHDA and CDR2 SQIVND (reference sequence). The CDR3 runs to 15 residues. Trimming cost V 4 bases and J 2 bases; bases outside gene matches: 2. Here the CDR3 DNA reads TGTGCCAGTAGTAGACAGGGGGCGGGCAATCAGCCCCAGCATTTT. As protein: CASSRQGAGNQPQHF.

The rearrangement uses TRBV6-1 and TRBJ1-2, with 12 bases matching TRBD1. V was pared by 4 bases and J by 4 bases, with 7 bases of the junction left unmatched. The CDR3 sequence is 16 residues long. CDR1 and CDR2 (germline): MNHNS, SASEGT. For the CDR3, the DNA is TGTGCCAGCAGTGGACTGGGACAGGGGGCTCTCTATGGCTACACCTTC. Protein sequence: CASSGLGQGALYGYTF.

The CDR3 DNA reads as TGTGCCAGTAGCGGCGGGACAGGACCTGAAGCTTTCTTT. Residues: CASSGGTGPEAFF. The J gene is TRBJ1-1, the V gene TRBV19; TRBD1 matches 8 bases. The V and J ends lost 6 bases and 6 bases, in that order; junction bases with no gene match: 6. Germline values: CDR1 LNHDA, CDR2 SQIVND (reference sequence). The CDR3 consists of 13 residues.

The chain recombines TRBV28 with TRBJ2-7; D is ambiguous. The CDR3 totals 13 residues. The V gene lost 7 bases and the J gene lost 2 bases, with 12 bases spanning the gap. In germline, CDR1 is MDHEN, CDR2 SYDVKM. The CDR3 loop reads CASTTANAYEQYF. As DNA, the CDR3 is TGTGCCAGCACAACAGCTAATGCCTACGAGCAGTACTTC.

The chain couples TRBV6-5 to TRBJ2-7; tentative D call: TRBD1 (6 bases). CDR1 and CDR2 (germline): MNHEY, SVGAGI. Between the trimmed V and J ends, which lost 0 bases and 5 bases, there was a span of 11 bases. The CDR3 has 14 residues. The CDR3 region has the DNA TGTGCCAGCAGTTACTCGGTCCCAGGGGACGAGCAGTACTTC. Translated, it gives CASSYSVPGDEQYF.

The chain joins TRBV6-5 to TRBJ2-1; D is ambiguous. The CDR3 has 11 residues. CDR1 and CDR2 (germline): MNHEY, SVGAGI. V lost 5 bases to trimming and J lost 9 bases, with 8 bases between them. The CDR3 DNA is TGTGCCAGCAGTGGGCAGATTGAGCAGTTCTTC. The encoded protein is CASSGQIEQFF.

V usage is TRBV6-1 and J usage is TRBJ1-5; 10 bases align to TRBD1. V shed 1 base and J 7 bases; nucleotides not matched to a gene: 7. CDR1 is MNHNS and CDR2 is SASEGT in the germline V gene. The CDR3 has 16 residues. The CDR3 DNA follows: TGTGCCAGCAGTGAAGGGACCGGGACAGGGGTACAGCCCCAGCATTTT. It encodes CASSEGTGTGVQPQHF.

The rearrangement uses TRBV28 and TRBJ2-2; 11 positions agree with TRBD1. V lost 5 bases to trimming and J lost 9 bases; unmatched junction nucleotides: 14. Germline CDR1 MDHEN, CDR2 SYDVKM. This CDR3 is 17 amino acids long. CDR3 coding DNA: TGTGCCAGCAGTACCCTACCCGGGACAGGGGGGTCAAGGGAGCTGTTTTTT. Protein product: CASSTLPGTGGSRELFF.

This CDR3 is CASSSLTANYGYTF. The CDR3 DNA follows: TGTGCCAGCAGCTCCTTGACAGCTAACTATGGCTACACCTTC. The V and J genes are TRBV7-9 and TRBJ1-2; D may be TRBD1 (5 bases). Trimming took off 4 bases at V and 0 bases at J, with 9 bases between the two ends. Germline-derived CDR1 and CDR2 are SEHNR and FQNEAQ (reference sequence). This CDR3 region has 14 residues.

Concerning this clone itself: This sequence may be a read error, since a much larger clone differs from it by one base. The same CDR3 also results from other DNA sequences found in this sample. V is TRBV5-1 and J is TRBJ2-2, with D perhaps TRBD2 (6 bases). The CDR3 runs 14 residues. Between the trimmed V and J ends, which lost 0 bases and 7 bases, there was a span of 10 bases. Germline CDR1 is SGHRS and CDR2 is YFSETQ. CDR3 loop: CASSLVGEDGELFF. The CDR3 coding sequence is TGCGCCAGCAGCTTGGTTGGGGAGGACGGGGAGCTGTTTTTT.